This T cell receptor beta chain was sequenced during a study of T cell responses to AZD1222 COVID-19 vaccine. Clones were read by immunoSEQ multiplex PCR, and TCRdb kept only the in-frame ones, dropping some. The top ten clones hold 1.5% to 2% of a sample with some 170,000 clones, approximately 89% of them seen once. Whole-study results and caveats: Among vaccine-associated CD4 TCRs, coverage spanned spike, with dominance at 160-218 and 743-854.

This clone was seen once. Its cognate antigen is unknown. The CDR3 contains 16 residues. The V gene's germline CDR1 is LNHNV and CDR2 YYDKDF (reference sequence). The J segment lost 3 bases and the V segment lost 2 bases, leaving 7 bases of the junction unmatched. The chain has TRBV15 and TRBJ1-2; 9 positions match TRBD1. The TCR comes from an adult who received the AZD1222 COVID-19 vaccine. The source was peripheral blood, collected 28 days after the second AZD1222 dose. In DNA form, the CDR3 reads TGTGCCACCAGCAGAAGATCGGGACAGGGTGACTATGGCTACACCTTC. Protein sequence: CATSRRSGQGDYGYTF.